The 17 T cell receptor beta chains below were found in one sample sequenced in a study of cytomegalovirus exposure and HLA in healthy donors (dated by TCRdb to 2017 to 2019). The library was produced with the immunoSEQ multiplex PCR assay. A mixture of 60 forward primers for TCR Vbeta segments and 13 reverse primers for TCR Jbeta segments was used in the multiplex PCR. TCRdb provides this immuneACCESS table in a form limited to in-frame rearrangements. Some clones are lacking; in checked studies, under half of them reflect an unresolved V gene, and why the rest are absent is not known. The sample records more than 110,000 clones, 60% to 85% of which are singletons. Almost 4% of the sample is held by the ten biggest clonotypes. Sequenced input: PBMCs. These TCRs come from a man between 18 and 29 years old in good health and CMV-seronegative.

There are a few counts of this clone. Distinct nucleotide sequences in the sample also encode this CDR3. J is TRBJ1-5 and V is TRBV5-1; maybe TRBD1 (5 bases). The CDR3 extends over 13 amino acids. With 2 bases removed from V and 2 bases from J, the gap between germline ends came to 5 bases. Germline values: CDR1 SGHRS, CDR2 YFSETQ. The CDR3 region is CASSLQGNQPQHF. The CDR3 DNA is TGCGCCAGCAGCTTACAGGGCAATCAGCCCCAGCATTTT.

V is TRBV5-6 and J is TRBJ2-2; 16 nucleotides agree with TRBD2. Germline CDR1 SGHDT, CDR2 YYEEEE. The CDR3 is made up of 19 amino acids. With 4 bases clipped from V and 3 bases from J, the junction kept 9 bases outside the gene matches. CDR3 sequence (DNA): TGTGCCAGCAGCCCGGGGACTAGCGGGGGGGTATGGGACACCGGGGAGCTGTTTTTT. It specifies CASSPGTSGGVWDTGELFF.

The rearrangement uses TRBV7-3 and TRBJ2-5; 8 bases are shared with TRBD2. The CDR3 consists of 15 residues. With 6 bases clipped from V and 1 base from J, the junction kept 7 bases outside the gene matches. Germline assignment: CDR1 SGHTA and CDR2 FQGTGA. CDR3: CASSPGLGRQETQYF. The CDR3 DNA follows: TGTGCCAGCAGTCCGGGACTAGGGCGCCAAGAGACCCAGTACTTC.

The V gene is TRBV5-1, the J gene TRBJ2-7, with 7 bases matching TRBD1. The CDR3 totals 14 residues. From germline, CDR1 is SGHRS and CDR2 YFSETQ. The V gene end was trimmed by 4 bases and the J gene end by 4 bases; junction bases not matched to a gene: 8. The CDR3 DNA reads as TGCGCCAGCAGCGCCCGCGACAGGGCTTACGAGCAGTACTTC. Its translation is CASSARDRAYEQYF.

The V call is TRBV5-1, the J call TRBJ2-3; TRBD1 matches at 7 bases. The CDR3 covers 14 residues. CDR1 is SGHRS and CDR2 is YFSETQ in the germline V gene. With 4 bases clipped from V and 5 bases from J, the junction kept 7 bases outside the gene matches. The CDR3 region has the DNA TGCGCCAGCAGCCCGGGACAGTTGCAAGATACGCAGTATTTT. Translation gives CASSPGQLQDTQYF. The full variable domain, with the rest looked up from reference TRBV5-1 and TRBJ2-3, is KAGVTQTPRYLIKTRGQQVTLSCSPISGHRSVSWYQQTPGQGLQFLFEYFSETQRNKGNFPGRFSGRQFSNSRSEMNVSTLELGDSALYLCASSPGQLQDTQYFGPGTRLTVL.

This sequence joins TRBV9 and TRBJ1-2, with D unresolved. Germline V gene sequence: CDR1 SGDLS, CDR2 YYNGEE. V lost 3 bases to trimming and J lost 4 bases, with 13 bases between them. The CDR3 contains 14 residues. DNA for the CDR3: TGTGCCAGCAGCGCCATAGGAGGGCCCTATGGCTACACCTTC. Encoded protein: CASSAIGGPYGYTF.

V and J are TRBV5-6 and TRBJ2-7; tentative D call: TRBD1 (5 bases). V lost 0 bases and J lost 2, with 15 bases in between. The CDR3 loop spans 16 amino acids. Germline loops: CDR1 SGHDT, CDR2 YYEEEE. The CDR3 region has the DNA TGTGCCAGCAGCTTGGGCGTGGCAGGGCCTCCCTACGAGCAGTACTTC. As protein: CASSLGVAGPPYEQYF.

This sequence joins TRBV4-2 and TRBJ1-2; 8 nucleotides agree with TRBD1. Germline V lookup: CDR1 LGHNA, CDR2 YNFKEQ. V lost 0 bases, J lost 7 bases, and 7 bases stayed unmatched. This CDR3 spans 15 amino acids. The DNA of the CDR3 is TGTGCCAGCAGCCAAGAAGACAGGGGAGCAAGTGGCTACACCTTC. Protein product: CASSQEDRGASGYTF.

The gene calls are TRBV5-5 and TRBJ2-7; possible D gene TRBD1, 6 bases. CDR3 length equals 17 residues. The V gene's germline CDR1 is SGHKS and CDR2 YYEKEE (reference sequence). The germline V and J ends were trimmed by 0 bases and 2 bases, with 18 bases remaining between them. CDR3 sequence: CASSLGGGGFGTYEQYF. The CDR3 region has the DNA TGTGCCAGCAGCTTGGGTGGGGGCGGTTTCGGGACCTACGAGCAGTACTTC. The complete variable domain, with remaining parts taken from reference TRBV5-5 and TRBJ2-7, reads DAGVTQSPTHLIKTRGQQVTLRCSPISGHKSVSWYQQVLGQGPQFIFQYYEKEERGRGNFPDRFSARQFPNYSSELNVNALLLGDSALYLCASSLGGGGFGTYEQYFGPGTRLTVT.

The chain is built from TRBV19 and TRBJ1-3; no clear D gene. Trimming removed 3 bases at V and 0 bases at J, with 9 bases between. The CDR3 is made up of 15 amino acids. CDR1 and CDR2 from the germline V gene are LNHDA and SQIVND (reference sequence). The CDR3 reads CASSIRRDSGNTIYF. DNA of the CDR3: TGTGCCAGTAGTATTCGGAGGGACTCTGGAAACACCATATATTTT.

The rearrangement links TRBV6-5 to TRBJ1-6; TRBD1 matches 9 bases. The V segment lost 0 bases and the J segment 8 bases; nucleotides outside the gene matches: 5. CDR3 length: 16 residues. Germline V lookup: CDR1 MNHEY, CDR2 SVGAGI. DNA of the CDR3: TGTGCCAGCAGTTACTCGATGGGACAGGGTCATTCACCCCTCCACTTT. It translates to CASSYSMGQGHSPLHF.

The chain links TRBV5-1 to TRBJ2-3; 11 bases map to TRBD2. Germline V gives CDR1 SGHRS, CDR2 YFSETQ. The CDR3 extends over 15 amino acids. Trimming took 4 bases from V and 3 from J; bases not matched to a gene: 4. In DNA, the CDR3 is TGCGCCAGCAGCCCGACTAGCGGGGTAACAGATACGCAGTATTTT. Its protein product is CASSPTSGVTDTQYF.

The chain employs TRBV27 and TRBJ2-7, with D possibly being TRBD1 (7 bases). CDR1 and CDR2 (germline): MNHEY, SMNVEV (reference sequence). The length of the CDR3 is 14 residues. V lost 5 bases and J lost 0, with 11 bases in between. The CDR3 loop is CASSVRGASYEQYF. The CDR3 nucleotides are TGTGCCAGCAGTGTCAGGGGGGCCTCCTACGAGCAGTACTTC.

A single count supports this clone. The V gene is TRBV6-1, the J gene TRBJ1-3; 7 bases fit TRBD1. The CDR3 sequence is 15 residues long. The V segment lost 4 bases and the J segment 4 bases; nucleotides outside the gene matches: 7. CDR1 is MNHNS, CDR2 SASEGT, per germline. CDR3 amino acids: CASSGNYRGGNTIYF. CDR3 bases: TGTGCCAGCAGTGGTAACTACAGGGGCGGAAACACCATATATTTT.

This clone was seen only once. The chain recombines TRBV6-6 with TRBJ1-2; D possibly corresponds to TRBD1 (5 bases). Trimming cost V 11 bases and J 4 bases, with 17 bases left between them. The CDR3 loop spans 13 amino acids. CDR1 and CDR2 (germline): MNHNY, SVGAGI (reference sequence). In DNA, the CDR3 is TGTGCCGTAACAGGTGTAGTAGCCTATGGCTACACCTTC. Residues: CAVTGVVAYGYTF.

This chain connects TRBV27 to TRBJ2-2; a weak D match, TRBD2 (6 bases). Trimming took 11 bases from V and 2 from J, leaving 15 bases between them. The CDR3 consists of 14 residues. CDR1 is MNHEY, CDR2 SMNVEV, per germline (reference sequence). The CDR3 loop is CAARAGRNTGELFF. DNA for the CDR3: TGTGCCGCCAGGGCGGGGCGCAACACCGGGGAGCTGTTTTTT.

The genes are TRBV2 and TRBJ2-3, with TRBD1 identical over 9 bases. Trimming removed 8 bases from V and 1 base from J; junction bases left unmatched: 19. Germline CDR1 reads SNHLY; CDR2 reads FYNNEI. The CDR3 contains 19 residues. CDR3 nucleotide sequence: TGTGCCAGCGGTGGACCCACAGGGGGCGGATATGTCGGCACAGATACGCAGTATTTT. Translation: CASGGPTGGGYVGTDTQYF.